This TCR beta chain was captured by sequencing in a study of identical twins. General study results and limits: There is a chance that invariant MAIT and iNKT cells partially muddied zero-insertion analyses. A lower insertion count was a feature of abundant cord blood beta clonotypes, with no such feature in memory repertoires.

cDNA molecules carried unique molecular identifiers, and template switching added a universal primer site. Using its own MiXCR run on the 5' RACE reads, TCRdb lists one record per CDR3 protein. The top ten hold about 0.27% of the sample, which has more than 1.5 million distinct CDR3 sequences, about 31% seen once. Note on this clonotype: As yet, its antigen is unknown. The junction departs from germline at one end; a sequencing error may be responsible.

The length of the CDR3 is 15 residues. Looked up from germline, CDR1 is SSHAT and CDR2 is FNYEAQ (reference sequence). This receptor was obtained from a newborn girl in good health. The chain combines TRBV7-7 with TRBJ1-4; 7 bases match TRBD1. Specimen: cord blood. CDR3 residues: CASSPSPGQNEKLFF. CDR3 nucleotides: TGTGCTAGCAGCCCCAGTCCGGGACAGAATGAAAAACTGTTTTTT.